The 29 T cell receptor beta chains presented below share a single source sample, sequenced in a study of PD-L1 blockade in urothelial cancer. Assay: immunoSEQ multiplex PCR; the TCRdb copy retains only in-frame clones and omits some. Among about 19,000 clones listed, about 90% were seen once. Here the sequenced sample was PBMCs, taken around atezolizumab (anti-PD-L1) treatment. The receptors come from a man aged 50 to 60 with urothelial cancer.

V gene TRBV12-5 combines with J gene TRBJ2-3; D remains unclear. The CDR3 extends over 11 amino acids. Germline CDR1 LGHNT, CDR2 FRNRAP. The V gene lost 6 bases and the J gene lost 5 bases, with 6 bases spanning the gap. The CDR3 sequence is CASGPGDTQYF. CDR3 sequence (DNA): TGTGCTAGTGGACCAGGAGATACGCAGTATTTT.

The table lists this clone with a count of one. The chain uses TRBV7-3 and TRBJ2-6; TRBD2 might be the D (5 bases). CDR3 length: 15 amino acids. V was cut by 5 bases and J by 1 base, with 9 bases left in between. The germline gives CDR1 SGHTA, CDR2 FQGTGA. As DNA, the CDR3 is TGTGCCAGCAGCAACGGGGTGTCTGGGGCCAACGTCCTGACTTTC. Its translation: CASSNGVSGANVLTF.

This clone was seen only once. The chain recombines TRBV18 with TRBJ1-1; 11 bases agree with TRBD1. The CDR3 sequence is 18 residues long. Germline V gene data show CDR1 as KGHSH and CDR2 as LQKENI. V trimming: 5 bases; J trimming: 1 base; junction bases outside the gene matches: 12. CDR3 protein: CASSTLPGQGVGNTEAFF. CDR3 DNA: TGTGCCAGCTCAACGCTACCGGGACAGGGGGTAGGGAACACTGAAGCTTTCTTT.

This clone showed up just once. The chain uses TRBV5-4 and TRBJ2-3; weak D call: TRBD2 (6 bases). Germline V gives CDR1 SGHNT, CDR2 YYREEE (reference sequence). Trimming left V 0 bases short and J 3 bases short, with 8 bases between. The CDR3 length is 14 residues. The CDR3 protein is CASSLAGTTDTQYF. The CDR3 bases are TGTGCCAGCAGCTTGGCAGGGACTACAGATACGCAGTATTTT.

V gene TRBV10-3 combines with J gene TRBJ2-1, with D possibly being TRBD2 (5 bases). Per germline, CDR1 ENHRY and CDR2 SYGVKD. The CDR3 has 16 residues. The V end lost 0 bases, the J end lost 6 bases, and 15 bases lay between the germline ends. The CDR3: CAISESLSGRGNEQFF. CDR3 nucleotides: TGTGCCATCAGTGAGTCGCTTAGTGGGAGAGGCAATGAGCAGTTCTTC.

This sequence joins TRBV7-8 and TRBJ2-7; 12 nucleotides match TRBD2. Germline CDR1 is SGHVS and CDR2 is FQNEAQ. The junction had 3 bases not matched to a gene; V was cut back by 5 bases and J by 4 bases. This CDR3 contains 14 residues. As DNA, the CDR3 is TGTGCCAGCAGCCCCGGGACTAGCGGGTACGAGCAGTACTTC. It codes for CASSPGTSGYEQYF. Full variable domain (remainder filled in from reference TRBV7-8 and TRBJ2-7): GAGVSQSPRYKVAKRGQDVALRCDPISGHVSLFWYQQALGQGPEFLTYFQNEAQLDKSGLPSDRFFAERPEGSVSTLKIQRTQQEDSAVYLCASSPGTSGYEQYFGPGTRLTVT.

V gene TRBV11-2 combines with J gene TRBJ2-3, with TRBD1 matching over 8 bases. V was clipped by 3 bases and J by 4 bases; unmatched bases: 9. The CDR3 loop spans 16 amino acids. CDR1 is SGHAT and CDR2 is FQNNGV in the germline V gene. In nucleotides, the CDR3 is TGTGCCAGCAGCTTGGGTTGGGACAGGTACTCAGATACGCAGTATTTT. Amino acids: CASSLGWDRYSDTQYF.

J is TRBJ2-7 and V is TRBV10-3, with D possibly matching TRBD2 (6 bases). Looked up from germline, CDR1 is ENHRY and CDR2 is SYGVKD. Trimming stripped 6 bases from V and 2 bases from J, with 8 bases between. The CDR3 sequence is 12 residues long. The CDR3 DNA is TGTGCCATCAGGGAGGGCACCTACGAGCAGTACTTC. This encodes CAIREGTYEQYF.

Only one count was recorded for this clone. The rearrangement joins TRBV14 to TRBJ1-1; 8 positions agree with TRBD1. Looked up from germline, CDR1 is SGHDN and CDR2 is FVKESK. Trimming cost V 2 bases and J 5 bases; bases outside gene matches: 7. The CDR3 contains 15 residues. The CDR3 region has the DNA TGTGCCAGCAGCCAACTTGCAGGGGGCCGGACTGAAGCTTTCTTT. Its protein is CASSQLAGGRTEAFF. Combining the CDR3 with reference TRBV14 and TRBJ1-1 gives the whole variable domain EAGVTQFPSHSVIEKGQTVTLRCDPISGHDNLYWYRRVMGKEIKFLLHFVKESKQDESGMPNNRFLAERTGGTYSTLKVQPAELEDSGVYFCASSQLAGGRTEAFFGQGTRLTVV.

V gene TRBV14 combines with J gene TRBJ1-6; D is unresolved. The CDR3 extends over 13 amino acids. Germline loops: CDR1 SGHDN, CDR2 FVKESK. V lost 1 base and J 8 bases, leaving 6 bases between the germline ends. Here the CDR3 DNA reads TGTGCCAGCAGCCAAGCTTCGGATTCACCCCTCCACTTT. Its protein is CASSQASDSPLHF.

This chain connects TRBV5-8 to TRBJ2-1; no clear D. The germline V and J ends were trimmed by 3 bases and 8 bases, with 18 bases remaining between them. CDR1 is SGHTS and CDR2 is YDEGEE in the germline V gene. The CDR3 contains 15 residues. CDR3 bases: TGTGCCAGCAGCTCCACTGAGTCCCCGAGAGATGAGCAGTTCTTC. It is translated as CASSSTESPRDEQFF.

The CDR3 sequence: CASSLGLQVFAPQHF. The CDR3 DNA sequence: TGTGCCAGCAGCTTAGGTCTACAGGTCTTCGCGCCCCAGCATTTT. V and J are TRBV11-3 and TRBJ1-5, with D possibly being TRBD1 (5 bases). The length of the CDR3 is 15 residues. The V gene's germline CDR1 is SGHNT and CDR2 YENEEA. The V end lost 1 base, the J end lost 9 bases, and 16 bases lay between the germline ends.

The gene calls are TRBV9 and TRBJ2-2; perhaps TRBD1 as D (6 bases). The germline V gene encodes CDR1 SGDLS and CDR2 YYNGEE. The CDR3 runs 15 residues. Between the trimmed V and J ends, which lost 3 bases and 4 bases, there was a span of 13 bases. The CDR3 sequence is CASSAGGHGTGELFF. As DNA, the CDR3 is TGTGCCAGCAGCGCTGGGGGCCACGGCACCGGGGAGCTGTTTTTT.

V usage is TRBV27 and J usage is TRBJ1-1; 7 bases map to TRBD1. The germline V gene encodes CDR1 MNHEY and CDR2 SMNVEV (reference sequence). The CDR3 is 12 residues long. The ends lost 6 bases at V and 3 bases at J; junction bases unmatched: 1. In DNA, the CDR3 is TGTGCCAGCAGAACAGGGGACACTGAAGCTTTCTTT. Amino acid sequence: CASRTGDTEAFF.

V usage is TRBV29-1 and J usage is TRBJ1-1, with a possible D match to TRBD1 (6 bases). From germline, CDR1 is SQVTM and CDR2 ANQGSEA. The CDR3 has 11 residues. V lost 6 bases and J 12 bases, leaving 17 bases between the germline ends. CDR3 residues: CSVGNREGTFF. The DNA for the CDR3 is TGCAGCGTGGGTAACAGGGAGGGAACTTTCTTT.

CDR3: CASSYWTGDNEQYF. CDR3 sequence (DNA): TGTGCCAGCAGTTACTGGACAGGGGACAACGAGCAGTACTTC. The genes are TRBV6-5 and TRBJ2-7; TRBD1 matches 9 bases. The CDR3 runs 14 residues. V was clipped by 1 base and J by 5 bases; unmatched bases: 3. Germline CDR1 is MNHEY and CDR2 is SVGAGI.

The rearrangement uses TRBV11-3 and TRBJ1-5; D is perhaps TRBD1 (6 bases). CDR1 is SGHNT, CDR2 YENEEA, per germline. The V end was cut by 0 bases, the J end by 7 bases, with 19 bases between. CDR3 length: 17 amino acids. CDR3 region: CASSLEEGVTGGQPQHF. DNA for the CDR3: TGTGCCAGCAGCTTAGAGGAAGGGGTGACAGGAGGACAGCCCCAGCATTTT.

This CDR3 reads CASSYGTGVYEQYF. CDR3 nucleotide sequence: TGTGCCAGCAGTTACGGGACAGGGGTTTACGAGCAGTACTTC. The genes are TRBV6-5 and TRBJ2-5, with 10 bases matching TRBD1. The J call may be in error: the DNA end matches TRBJ2-7 better. The CDR3 sequence is 14 residues long. Looked up from germline, CDR1 is MNHEY and CDR2 is SVGAGI.

The V call is TRBV10-2, the J call TRBJ1-2; 8 positions agree with TRBD1. CDR1 WSHSY and CDR2 SAAADI come from the germline V gene. V lost 2 bases, J lost 8 bases, and 10 bases stayed unmatched. This CDR3 comprises 15 residues. The DNA of the CDR3 is TGCGCCAGCAGTGAGCCGACAGGGGTCTTTGGGGGCTACACCTTC. Its translation is CASSEPTGVFGGYTF.

This clone was found a few times. The chain is built from TRBV28 and TRBJ1-1, with D tentatively TRBD1 (5 bases). CDR1 and CDR2 (germline): MDHEN, SYDVKM. V gave up 7 bases and J gave up 5 bases, with 8 bases separating them. CDR3 length equals 11 residues. CDR3 sequence: CASNQGTEAFF. In nucleotides, the CDR3 is TGTGCCAGCAACCAGGGAACTGAAGCTTTCTTT.

The V call is TRBV19, the J call TRBJ2-7; 8 nucleotides match TRBD1. Losses at the gene ends were 4 bases for V and 0 bases for J; bases not matched to a gene: 8. The CDR3 consists of 16 residues. Germline loops: CDR1 LNHDA, CDR2 SQIVND (reference sequence). CDR3 sequence (DNA): TGTGCCAGTAGTACCCAGGGGGCCTCCCTCTCCTACGAGCAGTACTTC. Protein: CASSTQGASLSYEQYF.

This chain connects TRBV9 to TRBJ1-2, with unresolved D. Germline CDR1 SGDLS, CDR2 YYNGEE. The CDR3 has 13 residues. V lost 0 bases, J lost 3 bases, and 6 bases lay in between. CDR3 nucleotides: TGTGCCAGCAGCGTAGCCCGGGACTATGGCTACACCTTC. This encodes CASSVARDYGYTF.

This chain connects TRBV11-2 to TRBJ2-2, with no clear D. This CDR3 has 13 amino acids. Trimming removed 2 bases from V and 7 bases from J, with 8 bases in between. Germline V lookup: CDR1 SGHAT, CDR2 FQNNGV. The CDR3 nucleotides are TGTGCCAGCAGCTTACTCTCCGGCGGGGAGCTGTTTTTT. Translated: CASSLLSGGELFF.

This chain links TRBV7-9 with TRBJ2-7; 13 nucleotides agree with TRBD2. The CDR3 is 18 residues long. CDR1 and CDR2 (germline): SEHNR, FQNEAQ (reference sequence). After removal of 4 bases from V and 1 base from J, the junction contained 10 bases not matched to a gene. The CDR3 DNA reads as TGTGCCAGCAGCTCTACAGGGGGACTAGCGGGGAAGTCCTACGAGCAGTACTTC. Translated, it gives CASSSTGGLAGKSYEQYF.

V usage is TRBV5-4 and J usage is TRBJ2-7; possible D gene TRBD1, 5 bases. The CDR3 is 14 residues long. Trimming removed 0 bases from V and 4 bases from J, with 11 bases in between. The germline V gene has CDR1 SGHNT and CDR2 YYREEE (reference sequence). Here the CDR3 reads CASSLVGEGYEQYF. The CDR3 DNA follows: TGTGCCAGCAGCTTGGTAGGGGAAGGGTACGAGCAGTACTTC.

The rearrangement links TRBV18 to TRBJ2-7, with 11 nucleotides matching TRBD2. Germline V gene data show CDR1 as KGHSH and CDR2 as LQKENI. CDR3 size: 17 residues. V gave up 4 bases and J gave up 1 base; unmatched junction bases: 9. The CDR3 reads CASSLLTSGSASYEQYF. Written as DNA, the CDR3 is TGTGCCAGCTCACTACTCACTAGCGGGAGTGCTTCCTACGAGCAGTACTTC.

The genes are TRBV18 and TRBJ1-3; D is perhaps TRBD1 (6 bases). The CDR3 covers 15 residues. The ends were cut back, 2 bases at V and 4 bases at J, with 12 bases in the middle. Germline values: CDR1 KGHSH, CDR2 LQKENI. CDR3 DNA: TGTGCCAGCTCACCAACTGGGACACCCGGAAACACCATATATTTT. This sequence encodes CASSPTGTPGNTIYF.

The J gene is TRBJ2-7, the V gene TRBV11-1, with D possibly TRBD2 on 6 matching bases. Germline values: CDR1 SGHAT, CDR2 FQDESV (reference sequence). The CDR3 length is 13 residues. Deletions cut 1 base from V and 2 bases from J, with 6 bases between. The chain's CDR3 is CASSLGRAYEQYF. CDR3 sequence (DNA): TGTGCCAGCAGCTTAGGGAGGGCCTACGAGCAGTACTTC.

The V call is TRBV25-1, the J call TRBJ2-1; 11 bases map to TRBD2. The CDR3 has 17 residues. The germline CDR1 and CDR2 sequences are MGHDK and SYGVNS. Trimming took 8 bases from V and 6 from J; bases not matched to a gene: 15. The DNA of the CDR3 is TGTGCCAGCTCAATAAGGGGGACTAGCGGACTCTTCAATGAGCAGTTCTTC. The encoded protein is CASSIRGTSGLFNEQFF.